The 30 T cell receptor beta chains given below trace back to one sample, sequenced in a study of molecular identifiers for immune sequencing clone quantification. TCRdb called the PCR reads again in MiXCR, with one record for every CDR3 protein. Among a few hundred thousand distinct CDR3 sequences listed, around 23% were seen once. Sequencing input: naive CD8+ T cells from blood, with Jurkat cell RNA spiked in. Noted subset: FACS-sorted CD8+CD4-CCR7+CD45RA+ naive T cells. The receptors here all came from a human donor in good health. Some libraries in this study had Jurkat cell RNA spiked in.

A few counts support this clonotype. The rearrangement uses TRBV4-2 and TRBJ2-7; D may match TRBD1 or TRBD2 (6 bases each). Germline V gene data show CDR1 as LGHNA and CDR2 as YNFKEQ. Trimming stripped 0 bases from V and 0 bases from J, with 12 bases between. The CDR3 sequence is 16 residues long. CDR3 sequence (DNA): TGTGCCAGCAGCCAAGAATGGGGGGCGAGCTCCTACGAGCAGTACTTC. Translation gives CASSQEWGASSYEQYF.

This clonotype occurred a few times. This sequence joins TRBV11-2 and TRBJ2-7; D is possibly TRBD1 (6 bases). Trimming left V 5 bases short and J 2 bases short, with 13 bases between. CDR3 length: 14 amino acids. The V gene's germline CDR1 is SGHAT and CDR2 FQNNGV. The CDR3 region is CASSPDGQPYEQYF. CDR3 bases: TGTGCCAGCAGCCCGGACGGACAGCCCTACGAGCAGTACTTC.

The chain couples TRBV12-3 or TRBV12-4 to TRBJ2-4, with TRBD1 identical over 8 bases. The CDR3 has 15 amino acids. Trimming at V came to 6 bases and at J to 7 bases, leaving 11 bases not matched to a gene. The CDR3 region has the DNA TGTGCCAGCAGCACAAGGGCAGGGGGCAGGAACATTCAGTACTTC. Amino acids: CASSTRAGGRNIQYF.

The chain recombines TRBV12-3 or TRBV12-4 with TRBJ2-6, with no clear D. The CDR3 covers 15 residues. The germline V and J ends were trimmed by 2 bases and 0 bases, with 5 bases remaining between them. CDR3 nucleotides: TGTGCCAGCAGTTTATGGCTCTCTGGGGCCAACGTCCTGACTTTC. This encodes CASSLWLSGANVLTF.

This clonotype occurred many times. This chain connects TRBV5-4 to TRBJ1-1; no firm D call. This CDR3 region has 12 residues. The V end was cut by 3 bases, the J end by 6 bases, with 9 bases between. CDR1 and CDR2 (germline): SGHNT, YYREEE (reference sequence). Here the CDR3 reads CASSWRKAEAFF. Here the CDR3 DNA reads TGTGCCAGCAGCTGGAGGAAGGCTGAAGCTTTCTTT.

For this clonotype: Likely a read error: the CDR3 ends without its conserved phenylalanine or tryptophan. CDR3 bases: TGTGCCAGCAGCTCCCTGACCGGCGAGCTGTTTTAT. Residues: CASSSLTGELFY. J is TRBJ2-2 and V is TRBV7-3, with D uncertain. The CDR3 spans 12 residues. Looked up from germline, CDR1 is SGHTA and CDR2 is FQGTGA.

As regards this clonotype: The junction differs from germline at one of its ends, possibly a read error. The rearrangement links TRBV27 to TRBJ1-2; D not resolved. The germline gives CDR1 MNHEY, CDR2 SMNVEV (reference sequence). The CDR3 runs 13 residues. The DNA of the CDR3 is TGTGCCAGCGGCCACCCAGCAAACTATGGCTACCCCTTC. Translation: CASGHPANYGYPF.

The sample holds many counts of this clonotype. V usage is TRBV7-8 and J usage is TRBJ1-1, with D perhaps TRBD1 (5 bases). Per germline, CDR1 SGHVS and CDR2 FQNEAQ. Trimming pared 1 base from V and 5 bases from J, leaving 17 bases between. CDR3 size: 16 residues. CDR3 in DNA: TGTGCCAGCAGCTTAGGTCCCCCTCAGGGAGAGACTGAAGCTTTCTTT. Translating it yields CASSLGPPQGETEAFF.

In this sample, this clonotype turned up many times. J is TRBJ2-6 and V is TRBV13, with unresolved D. Trimming cost V 2 bases and J 4 bases, with 12 bases left between them. This CDR3 spans 16 amino acids. CDR1 is PRHDT and CDR2 is FYEKMQ in the germline V gene (reference sequence). CDR3 nucleotides: TGTGCCAGCAGCTTAAAGGCGTTGGGCGGGGCCAACGTCCTGACTTTC. It translates to CASSLKALGGANVLTF.

This clonotype was observed a few times. The chain employs TRBV5-6 and TRBJ1-5; D possibly corresponds to TRBD1 (5 bases). The V gene's germline CDR1 is SGHDT and CDR2 YYEEEE. Trimming removed 5 bases at V and 0 bases at J, with 15 bases between. CDR3 size: 16 residues. The DNA of the CDR3 is TGTGCCAGCAGTTTTAACAGGTTGTATAGCAATCAGCCCCAGCATTTT. It encodes CASSFNRLYSNQPQHF.

The chain links TRBV14 to TRBJ2-7; either TRBD1 or TRBD2 may fit D (5 bases each). The CDR3 is 15 amino acids. Germline-derived CDR1 and CDR2 are SGHDN and FVKESK. Trimming removed 4 bases from V and 2 bases from J, with 15 bases in between. As DNA, the CDR3 is TGTGCCAGCAGCCCCGCCGGGACCTACACCTACGAGCAGTACTTC. Its translation: CASSPAGTYTYEQYF.

The J gene is TRBJ2-2, the V gene TRBV11-2, with TRBD2 matching 9 bases. The trim removed 5 bases at V and 6 bases at J, leaving 13 bases unmatched. Germline lookup yields CDR1 SGHAT and CDR2 FQNNGV. This CDR3 is 17 amino acids long. CDR3 in amino acids: CASSPQWAGGPSGELFF. CDR3 DNA sequence: TGTGCCAGCAGCCCCCAATGGGCGGGAGGGCCTTCCGGGGAGCTGTTTTTT. Full variable domain (outside the CDR3, taken from reference TRBV11-2 and TRBJ2-2): EAGVAQSPRYKIIEKRQSVAFWCNPISGHATLYWYQQILGQGPKLLIQFQNNGVVDDSQLPKDRFSAERLKGVDSTLKIQPAKLEDSAVYLCASSPQWAGGPSGELFFGEGSRLTVL.

This clonotype was observed a few times. The chain couples TRBV20-1 to TRBJ2-7; the match to TRBD2 covers 9 bases. Germline CDR1 is DFQATT and CDR2 is SNEGSKA (reference sequence). This CDR3 is built from 15 residues. The V gene end was trimmed by 0 bases and the J gene end by 3 bases; junction bases not matched to a gene: 6. The CDR3 is CSARDPISGGYEQYF. As DNA, the CDR3 is TGCAGTGCTAGAGACCCCATTAGCGGGGGCTACGAGCAGTACTTC.

The V gene is TRBV6-2 or TRBV6-3, the J gene TRBJ1-1, with D possibly being TRBD1 (6 bases). The CDR3 is 17 amino acids. Trimming cost V 0 bases and J 1 base, with 15 bases left between them. Germline V gives CDR1 MNHEY, CDR2 SVGEGT. In DNA, the CDR3 is TGTGCCAGCAGTTACTCGCGCGAAACGGGACAGAACACTGAAGCTTTCTTT. This sequence encodes CASSYSRETGQNTEAFF.

This clonotype appeared many times. The gene calls are TRBV12-3 or TRBV12-4 and TRBJ2-7; D not certain. Between the trimmed V and J ends, which lost 4 bases and 9 bases, there was a span of 16 bases. The CDR3 runs to 13 residues. The CDR3 DNA reads as TGTGCCAGCAGTTCCCCCGGCCCTACCGGGCAGTACTTC. Translation: CASSSPGPTGQYF.

The chain combines TRBV5-4 with TRBJ2-7; a weak D match, TRBD1 (6 bases). The V end lost 6 bases, the J end lost 5 bases, and 24 bases lay between the germline ends. Germline V gene lookup returns CDR1 SGHNT and CDR2 YYREEE (reference sequence). This CDR3 has 16 amino acids. The CDR3 nucleotides read TGTGCCAGCACCACCCCGGATCGAGCCAGGGGAAACGAGCAGTACTTC. Protein product: CASTTPDRARGNEQYF.

The gene calls are TRBV29-1 and TRBJ2-1, with D perhaps being TRBD1 or TRBD2 (5 bases each). The CDR3 totals 11 residues. V gave up 4 bases and J gave up 12 bases, with 13 bases separating them. Germline V lookup: CDR1 SQVTM, CDR2 ANQGSEA. CDR3 sequence reads: CSVGGWDGQFF. CDR3 sequence (DNA): TGCAGCGTTGGGGGGTGGGATGGGCAGTTCTTC.

The chain carries TRBV19 and TRBJ2-7; D call uncertain. The CDR3 spans 14 residues. Trimming stripped 6 bases from V and 3 bases from J, with 15 bases between. Germline assignment: CDR1 LNHDA and CDR2 SQIVND (reference sequence). Written as DNA, the CDR3 is TGTGCCAGTAGCCTCGGATCCGGGCACTACGAGCAGTACTTC. Amino acid sequence: CASSLGSGHYEQYF. Full variable domain (missing parts from reference TRBV19 and TRBJ2-7): DGGITQSPKYLFRKEGQNVTLSCEQNLNHDAMYWYRQDPGQGLRLIYYSQIVNDFQKGDIAEGYSVSREKKESFPLTVTSAQKNPTAFYLCASSLGSGHYEQYFGPGTRLTVT.

This clonotype was seen more than once but under ten times. This sequence joins TRBV27 and TRBJ2-1, with D maybe TRBD2 (6 bases). Trimming took 3 bases from V and 1 from J, leaving 16 bases between them. This CDR3 contains 17 residues. Germline V gene lookup returns CDR1 MNHEY and CDR2 SMNVEV (reference sequence). CDR3 sequence reads: CASSLSAGGESYNEQFF. DNA for the CDR3: TGTGCCAGCAGTTTGTCGGCGGGCGGGGAATCCTACAATGAGCAGTTCTTC.

This chain uses TRBV7-9 with TRBJ2-1; 7 nucleotides agree with TRBD1. Losses at the gene ends were 4 bases for V and 4 bases for J; bases not matched to a gene: 4. The CDR3 is 14 amino acids. CDR1 and CDR2 (germline): SEHNR, FQNEAQ (reference sequence). DNA of the CDR3: TGTGCCAGCAGCTCGTCGACAGGGTACAATGAGCAGTTCTTC. Residues: CASSSSTGYNEQFF.

In its sample, this clonotype was seen many times. The V gene is TRBV4-1, the J gene TRBJ1-4; 8 nucleotides line up with TRBD1. Trimming removed 0 bases from V and 3 bases from J; junction bases left unmatched: 3. CDR3 length: 16 amino acids. The germline V gene has CDR1 MGHRA and CDR2 YSYEKL. The CDR3 protein is CASSQEQGDSNEKLFF. CDR3 nucleotide sequence: TGCGCCAGCAGCCAAGAACAGGGGGATTCTAATGAAAAACTGTTTTTT.

Remarks on this clonotype: Given a much more abundant clone one base away, this may be a read error. This sequence joins TRBV19 and TRBJ2-7, with a tentative D call TRBD1 (6 bases). This CDR3 region has 14 residues. Germline values: CDR1 LNHDA, CDR2 SQIVND (reference sequence). With 4 bases removed from V and 2 bases from J, the gap between germline ends came to 12 bases. The CDR3 region has the DNA TGTGCCAGTAGTACTTCGTCAGGGGCCTACGAGCAGTACTTC. Its translation is CASSTSSGAYEQYF.

This clonotype has just a few counts. The rearrangement links TRBV27 to TRBJ2-5; no clear D gene. CDR1 is MNHEY and CDR2 is SMNVEV in the germline V gene (reference sequence). V lost 3 bases to trimming and J lost 4 bases, with 9 bases between them. The CDR3 is made up of 13 amino acids. The CDR3 sequence is CASSFGLGETQYF. CDR3 in DNA: TGTGCCAGCAGTTTTGGTCTTGGAGAGACCCAGTACTTC.

The chain joins TRBV27 to TRBJ2-2; 11 bases align to TRBD2. The CDR3 consists of 17 residues. Per germline, CDR1 MNHEY and CDR2 SMNVEV (reference sequence). V lost 6 bases to trimming and J lost 3 bases; unmatched junction nucleotides: 9. As DNA, the CDR3 is TGTGCCAGCAGCCATAAGACTAGCGGGACCTACACCGGGGAGCTGTTTTTT. Translation: CASSHKTSGTYTGELFF.

This clonotype was seen ten or more times. The chain couples TRBV13 to TRBJ2-7; D unresolved. Per germline, CDR1 PRHDT and CDR2 FYEKMQ (reference sequence). The CDR3 is 12 amino acids. Trimming stripped 4 bases from V and 6 bases from J, with 10 bases between. The CDR3 spells CASSSTSGEQYF. DNA for the CDR3: TGTGCCAGCAGCTCCACGTCGGGCGAGCAGTACTTC.

This clonotype was counted ten times or more. The rearrangement links TRBV2 to TRBJ1-1, with D possibly being TRBD1 (5 bases). The CDR3 totals 12 residues. CDR1 is SNHLY and CDR2 is FYNNEI in the germline V gene. V was shortened by 8 bases and J by 6 bases, with 13 bases between the two germline ends. The CDR3: CASSIARAEAFF. The CDR3, as DNA: TGTGCCAGCTCTATTGCCAGGGCTGAAGCTTTCTTT.

This chain links TRBV19 with TRBJ2-3; perhaps D is TRBD1 or TRBD2 (5 bases each). This CDR3 region has 17 residues. Trimming removed 5 bases at V and 6 bases at J, with 24 bases between. The germline gives CDR1 LNHDA, CDR2 SQIVND (reference sequence). CDR3: CASSPWAGAAATDTQYF. Written as DNA, the CDR3 is TGTGCCAGTAGTCCCTGGGCCGGGGCAGCGGCCACGGATACGCAGTATTTT.

The chain has TRBV30 and TRBJ1-2; possibly TRBD1 for D (5 bases). The germline gives CDR1 GTSNPN, CDR2 SVGIG (reference sequence). This CDR3 has 13 amino acids. V lost 7 bases to trimming and J lost 4 bases, with 16 bases between them. CDR3 coding DNA: TGTGCCTCCTCCGACAGACCTACCTATGGCTACACCTTC. It translates to CASSDRPTYGYTF. Variable domain in full (rest from reference TRBV30 and TRBJ1-2): SQTIHQWPATLVQPVGSPLSLECTVEGTSNPNLYWYRQAAGRGLQLLFYSVGIGQISSEVPQNLSASRPQDRQFILSSKKLLLSDSGFYLCASSDRPTYGYTFGSGTRLTVV.

Worth noting for this clonotype: A read error may be the cause here, since a much bigger clone is one base away. The rearrangement joins TRBV4-3 to TRBJ2-7; D is possibly TRBD1 (5 bases). The CDR3 is 16 residues long. The germline V gene encodes CDR1 LGHNA and CDR2 YSLEER. V shed 0 bases and J shed 6 bases, with 18 bases lying between them. CDR3 loop: CASSQDVAGNSFEQYF. The CDR3 nucleotides are TGCGCCAGCAGCCAAGACGTGGCAGGGAATTCGTTCGAGCAGTACTTC.

This clonotype was seen a few times. The chain is built from TRBV12-3 or TRBV12-4 and TRBJ2-7; perhaps TRBD1 as D (6 bases). Trimming left V 8 bases short and J 4 bases short, with 12 bases between. The CDR3 runs to 12 residues. The CDR3: CASVGASYEQYF. The CDR3 DNA reads as TGTGCCAGCGTGGGGGCGTCTTACGAGCAGTACTTC.